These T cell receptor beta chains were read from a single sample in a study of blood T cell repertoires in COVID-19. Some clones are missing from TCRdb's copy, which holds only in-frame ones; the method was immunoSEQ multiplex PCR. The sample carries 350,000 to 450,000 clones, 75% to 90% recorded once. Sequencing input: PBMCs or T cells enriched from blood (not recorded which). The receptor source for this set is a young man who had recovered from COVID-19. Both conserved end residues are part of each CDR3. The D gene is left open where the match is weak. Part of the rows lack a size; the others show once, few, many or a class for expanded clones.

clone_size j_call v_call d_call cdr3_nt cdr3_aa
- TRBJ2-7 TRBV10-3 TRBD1 TGTGCCATCAGCGACAGGGGCAGCTCCTACGAGCAGTACTTC CAISDRGSSYEQYF
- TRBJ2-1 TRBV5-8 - TGTGCCAGCAGCCAGACAGATGAGCAGTTCTTC CASSQTDEQFF
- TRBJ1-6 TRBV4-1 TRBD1 TGCGCCAGCAGCCAAGACCCAGGGGGTTCCTATAATTCACCCCTCCACTTT CASSQDPGGSYNSPLHF
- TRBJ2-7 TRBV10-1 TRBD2 TGCGCCAGGGGGGTTAAGGGACTAGCGGGTTCGTACGAGCAGTACTTC CARGVKGLAGSYEQYF
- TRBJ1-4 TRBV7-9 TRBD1 TGTGCCAGCAGCTATCAGGGGGAGATAAATGAAAAACTGTTTTTT CASSYQGEINEKLFF
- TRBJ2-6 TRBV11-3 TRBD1 TGTGCCAGCAGCACAGGGACAGGGAAAGGGGCCAACGTCCTGACTTTC CASSTGTGKGANVLTF
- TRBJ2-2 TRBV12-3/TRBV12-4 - TGTGCCAGCAGCCCGAGGGACACCGGGGAGCTGTTTTTT CASSPRDTGELFF
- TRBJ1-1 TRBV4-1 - TGCGCCAGCAGCCAAGGTAGGGCAGGGAAGACTTCTGAAGCTTTCTTT CASSQGRAGKTSEAFF
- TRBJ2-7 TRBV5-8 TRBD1 TGTGCCAGCAGCTTAGGGGGCAAAAGTTACGAGCAGTACTTC CASSLGGKSYEQYF
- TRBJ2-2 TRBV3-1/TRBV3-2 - TGTGCCAGCAGCCAAGATTTGGGTACAGAACATACCGGGGAGCTGTTTTTT CASSQDLGTEHTGELFF
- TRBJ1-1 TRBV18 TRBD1 TGTGCCAGCTCACCACCGGGGACAGGGGCGACGAACACTGAAGCTTTCTTT CASSPPGTGATNTEAFF
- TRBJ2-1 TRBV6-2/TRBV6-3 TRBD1 TGTGCCAGCAGTCTAGGACAGGGCCCCTACAATGAGCAGTTCTTC CASSLGQGPYNEQFF
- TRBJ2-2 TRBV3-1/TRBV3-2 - TGTGCCAGCAGCCTTAGAGGACTGAATCGTCAGGGGGGGGAGCTGTTTTTT CASSLRGLNRQGGELFF
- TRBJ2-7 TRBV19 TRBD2 TGTGCCAGTAGTATTGGCCGGGAGGTCGAGCAGTACTTC CASSIGREVEQYF
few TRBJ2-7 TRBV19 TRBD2 TGTGCCAGTAGTATCGGCACTAGCGGGAGCTACGAGCAGTACTTC CASSIGTSGSYEQYF
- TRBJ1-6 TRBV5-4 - TGTGCCAGCAGCCTTCTGGCGGGCACGAGAACTACAAATCGTTCACCCCTCCACTTT CASSLLAGTRTTNRSPLHF
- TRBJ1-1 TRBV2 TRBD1 TGTGCCAGCAGGCCTGGGACAGCAAACACTGAAGCTTTCTTT CASRPGTANTEAFF
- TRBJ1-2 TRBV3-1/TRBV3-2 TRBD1 TGTGCCAGCAGCCGAGGGACAGGTTCTACTAACTATGGCTACACCTTC CASSRGTGSTNYGYTF
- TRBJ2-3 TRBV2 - TGTGCCAGCACCTATCAGGGAGGACCAGATACGCAGTATTTT CASTYQGGPDTQYF
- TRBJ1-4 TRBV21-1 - TGTGTGACAGGGTGGACTAATGAAAAACTGTTTTTT CVTGWTNEKLFF
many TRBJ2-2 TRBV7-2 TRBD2 TGTGCCAGCAGCTTAGCGGGAGGGCCCACCGGGGAGCTGTTTTTT CASSLAGGPTGELFF
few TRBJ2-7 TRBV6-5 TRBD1 TGTGCCAGCAGTTCACCGGGACAGGGCTACGAGCAGTACTTC CASSSPGQGYEQYF
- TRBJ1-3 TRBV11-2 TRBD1 TGTGCCAGCAGCTTAGCCCCCCCAGGGGGCAGCTCGAACACCATATATTTT CASSLAPPGGSSNTIYF
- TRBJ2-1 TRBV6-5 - TGTGCCAGCAGGGTCCCGAGCTACAATGAGCAGTTCTTC CASRVPSYNEQFF
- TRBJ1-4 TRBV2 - TGTGCCAGCAGTGATGGAGGAATACAATCTAATGAAAAACTGTTTTTT CASSDGGIQSNEKLFF
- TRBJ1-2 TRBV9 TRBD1 TGTGCCAGCAGCGCCCCCATGGACAGGGAGGGCGGCTACACCTTC CASSAPMDREGGYTF
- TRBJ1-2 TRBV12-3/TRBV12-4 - TGTGCCAGCAGACTCGGGATTTCCTATGGCTACACCTTC CASRLGISYGYTF
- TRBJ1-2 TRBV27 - TGTGCCAGCTGCCTGGGGGGTCCCTACTATGGCTACACCTTC CASCLGGPYYGYTF
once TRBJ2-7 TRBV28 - TGTGCCAGCAGTCCCAACCCCCCCAGGGAGCAGTACTTC CASSPNPPREQYF
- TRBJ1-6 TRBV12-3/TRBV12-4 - TGTGCCAGCAGTTTAGGGGGCAATTCACCCCTCCACTTT CASSLGGNSPLHF
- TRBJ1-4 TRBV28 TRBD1 TGTGCCAGCAGGTCCGGGACAGTTAATGAAAAACTGTTTTTT CASRSGTVNEKLFF
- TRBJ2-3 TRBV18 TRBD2 TGTGCCAGCTCACCACCGGCGGGGGACGGTAGCACAGATACGCAGTATTTT CASSPPAGDGSTDTQYF
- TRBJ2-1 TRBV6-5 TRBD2 TGTGCCAGCAGACATAGCGGGAGTGCCTACAATGAGCAGTTCTTC CASRHSGSAYNEQFF
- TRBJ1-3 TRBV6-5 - TGTGCCAGCAGTTACTCGACACCTTACTCTGGAAACACCATATATTTT CASSYSTPYSGNTIYF
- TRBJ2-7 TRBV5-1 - TGCGCCAGCAGCTCGGGTAGCGGTTCCTACGAGCAGTACTTC CASSSGSGSYEQYF
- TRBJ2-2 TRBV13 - TGTGCCAGCAGCACCGAACTAAACACCGGGGAGCTGTTTTTT CASSTELNTGELFF
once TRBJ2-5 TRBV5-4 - TGTGCCAGCAGCACGGCCGGGGTTGTCGAGACCCAGTACTTC CASSTAGVVETQYF
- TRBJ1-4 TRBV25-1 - TGTGCCAGCAGTGGACAGGTTCGAGAAAAACTGTTTTTT CASSGQVREKLFF
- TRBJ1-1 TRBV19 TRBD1 TGTGCCAGTAGTACCCGGACAGGGGGATTTGCGGCTGAAGCTTTCTTT CASSTRTGGFAAEAFF
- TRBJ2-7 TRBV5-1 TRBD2 TGCGCCAGCAGTGTGCGGGGAGCGGGAGACCACGAGCAGTACTTC CASSVRGAGDHEQYF
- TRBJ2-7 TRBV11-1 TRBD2 TGTGCCAGCAGCTTAGGCGGCCCTAGCGGGACCTACGAGCAGTACTTC CASSLGGPSGTYEQYF
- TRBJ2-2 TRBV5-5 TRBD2 TGTGCCAGCAGCTTAGACACTAGCGGGTCCTCGACCGGGGAGCTGTTTTTT CASSLDTSGSSTGELFF
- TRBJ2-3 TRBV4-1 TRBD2 TGCGCCAGCAAAAGCGGGAGTGAAGGCACAGATACGCAGTATTTT CASKSGSEGTDTQYF
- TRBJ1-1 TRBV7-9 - TGTGCCAGCAGCTCACAGGGCGCGGAAGCTTTCTTT CASSSQGAEAFF
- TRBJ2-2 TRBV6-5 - TGTGCCAGCAGCCCCAGACTAGACCCCGGGGAGCTGTTTTTT CASSPRLDPGELFF
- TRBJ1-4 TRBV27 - TGTGCCAGCAGTTCGGACATAACTAATGAAAAACTGTTTTTT CASSSDITNEKLFF
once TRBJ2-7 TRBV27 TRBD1 TGTGCCAGCAGTTACAGGGGACCCAACTACGAGCAGTACTTC CASSYRGPNYEQYF
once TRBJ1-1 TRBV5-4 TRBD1 TGTGCCAGCAGCTTGGACAGGGGGTACACTGAAGCTTTCTTT CASSLDRGYTEAFF
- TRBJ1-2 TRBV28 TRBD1 TGTGCCAGCAGTTTAATGGGACAGGGGTTTGGCTACACCTTC CASSLMGQGFGYTF
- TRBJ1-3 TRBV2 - TGTGCCAGCAGTGAACGTTGGCAGCGCTCTGGAAACACCATATATTTT CASSERWQRSGNTIYF
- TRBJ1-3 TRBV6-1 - TGTGCCAGCAGTGAAGCGGTGGGGACTGTCTCTGGAAACACCATATATTTT CASSEAVGTVSGNTIYF
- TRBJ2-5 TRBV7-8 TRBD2 TGTGCCAGCAGCTCCGTAGCGGGAGGTCGGGAGACCCAGTACTTC CASSSVAGGRETQYF
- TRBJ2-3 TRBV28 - TGTGCCAGCAGTCTGGGGGCAGCGAGCACAGATACGCAGTATTTT CASSLGAASTDTQYF
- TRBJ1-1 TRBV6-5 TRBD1 TGTGCCAGCAGTTTGTCCGGGACAGATGAAGCTTTCTTT CASSLSGTDEAFF
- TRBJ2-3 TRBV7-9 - TGTGCCAGCAGCTTGGGCAGGGCCGCAGATACGCAGTATTTT CASSLGRAADTQYF
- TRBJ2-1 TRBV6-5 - TGTGCCAGCAGCAGGCTTTGGAACTACAATGAGCAGTTCTTC CASSRLWNYNEQFF
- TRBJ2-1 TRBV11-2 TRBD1 TGTGCCAGCAGCTTAGAAGAGGACAGGGAGCAGTTCTTC CASSLEEDREQFF